What follows is one T cell receptor (beta chain) and its context. Its antigen is currently unknown. The data stem from a study of regulatory T cells in long-lasting Graves disease. Time point: newly diagnosed GD, antithyroid drugs for less than 3 months. RNA from PBMCs was the source of the TCR library. In building TCR beta libraries, iRepertoire HTBI primers were used together with Arm-PCR of CDR3 regions. Each CDR3 protein is one row after TCRdb ran MiXCR on the multiplex PCR reads. This table holds about 560,000 distinct CDR3 sequences, 16% found once. Points from the study as a whole: It is possible that accuracy was reduced by the small size of the sample. Among persistent patients, a larger number of public clonotypes were shared (about 3,000) than among newly diagnosed patients (about 970).

This CDR3 region has 15 residues. Germline V gene data show CDR1 as LNHDA and CDR2 as SQIVND (reference sequence). The V end was cut by 9 bases, the J end by 2 bases, with 20 bases between. This sample was also put to use in a study of T cells in Graves' hyperthyroidism and ophthalmopathy. From that study: The diagnoses drew upon clinical symptoms, serum thyroxine and TRAb, thyroid ultrasound and orbital computed tomography.

Sequenced material: peripheral blood mononuclear cells (PBMCs), taken at new diagnosis, from a patient treated with antithyroid drugs. This receptor was identified in a man aged 18-30 years with Graves disease. The V gene is TRBV19, the J gene TRBJ2-7; D tentatively fits TRBD1 or TRBD2 (5 bases each). In DNA form, the CDR3 reads TGTGCCAGCTCGCTGACCCCCGGGACCGCCTACGAGCAGTACTTC. Protein sequence: CASSLTPGTAYEQYF.